This is a list of T cell receptor beta chains from one sample in a study of blood T cell repertoires in COVID-19. Sequencing used immunoSEQ multiplex PCR; TCRdb keeps in-frame clones, though not all of them. This sample has 150,000 to 200,000 clones, with about 88% found just once. Sequenced sample: peripheral blood. The receptor set was obtained from a man in his 60s with acute or convalescent COVID-19. Both conserved end residues are part of each CDR3. The D gene is left open where the match is weak. Clone size appears in some rows only: once, few, many, or a class for an expanded clone.

CDR3aa: CATSDSPKETQYF; CDR3nt: TGTGCCACCAGTGATTCCCCTAAGGAGACCCAGTACTTC; j_gene: TRBJ2-5; v_gene: TRBV24-1; d_gene: NA; abundance: NA
CDR3aa: CASSLYLGLGSTGELFF; CDR3nt: TGTGCCAGCAGTTTGTATTTGGGACTAGGGAGCACCGGGGAGCTGTTTTTT; j_gene: TRBJ2-2; v_gene: TRBV27; d_gene: TRBD2; abundance: NA
CDR3aa: CASSPRGGLREITGELFF; CDR3nt: TGTGCCAGCAGCCCAAGGGGGGGACTCCGGGAGATTACCGGGGAGCTGTTTTTT; j_gene: TRBJ2-2; v_gene: TRBV7-9; d_gene: NA; abundance: NA
CDR3aa: CASSPRAASLAGVVDTQYF; CDR3nt: TGTGCCAGCTCACCAAGGGCGGCCTCCCTAGCGGGAGTGGTAGATACGCAGTATTTT; j_gene: TRBJ2-3; v_gene: TRBV18; d_gene: TRBD2; abundance: NA
CDR3aa: CASSLSGGYNEQFF; CDR3nt: TGTGCCAGCAGTCTTAGCGGGGGATACAATGAGCAGTTCTTC; j_gene: TRBJ2-1; v_gene: TRBV7-2; d_gene: TRBD2; abundance: NA
CDR3aa: CASSLVRGMNTEAFF; CDR3nt: TGTGCCAGCAGCTTGGTGCGGGGCATGAACACTGAAGCTTTCTTT; j_gene: TRBJ1-1; v_gene: TRBV5-6; d_gene: NA; abundance: NA
CDR3aa: CASSGQLNTEAFF; CDR3nt: TGTGCCAGCAGCGGACAGTTGAACACTGAAGCTTTCTTT; j_gene: TRBJ1-1; v_gene: TRBV2; d_gene: NA; abundance: NA
CDR3aa: CASSEGDGRNEKLFF; CDR3nt: TGTGCCAGCAGCGAGGGGGACGGACGGAATGAAAAACTGTTTTTT; j_gene: TRBJ1-4; v_gene: TRBV9; d_gene: NA; abundance: NA
CDR3aa: CASSDRVITGELFF; CDR3nt: TGTGCCAGCAGTGACAGGGTAATCACCGGGGAGCTGTTTTTT; j_gene: TRBJ2-2; v_gene: TRBV2; d_gene: NA; abundance: NA
CDR3aa: CASSPGTANTGELFF; CDR3nt: TGCGCCAGCAGCCCGGGGACAGCGAACACCGGGGAGCTGTTTTTT; j_gene: TRBJ2-2; v_gene: TRBV5-1; d_gene: TRBD1; abundance: NA
CDR3aa: CASSPKTGGALVEQYF; CDR3nt: TGTGCCAGCAGCCCGAAGACAGGGGGCGCCCTCGTCGAGCAGTACTTC; j_gene: TRBJ2-7; v_gene: TRBV13; d_gene: TRBD1; abundance: NA
CDR3aa: CASSITGLDNSPLHF; CDR3nt: TGTGCCAGCAGCATTACAGGGCTCGATAATTCACCCCTCCACTTT; j_gene: TRBJ1-6; v_gene: TRBV27; d_gene: NA; abundance: NA
CDR3aa: CASSSVTSNEQFF; CDR3nt: TGTGCCAGCAGTTCTGTGACTAGCAATGAGCAGTTCTTC; j_gene: TRBJ2-1; v_gene: TRBV28; d_gene: NA; abundance: few
CDR3aa: CASSHQHLYGYTF; CDR3nt: TGTGCCAGCAGCCATCAACATCTCTATGGCTACACCTTC; j_gene: TRBJ1-2; v_gene: TRBV12-3/TRBV12-4; d_gene: NA; abundance: NA
CDR3aa: CASSVRGAEAFF; CDR3nt: TGTGCCAGTAGTGTCAGGGGCGCTGAAGCTTTCTTT; j_gene: TRBJ1-1; v_gene: TRBV19; d_gene: NA; abundance: NA
CDR3aa: CASSEVTGDYGYTF; CDR3nt: TGTGCCAGCAGTGAAGTCACAGGGGACTATGGCTACACCTTC; j_gene: TRBJ1-2; v_gene: TRBV6-1; d_gene: TRBD1; abundance: NA
CDR3aa: CASSLGRQGEGYTF; CDR3nt: TGTGCCAGCAGCTTAGGTCGACAGGGTGAAGGCTACACCTTC; j_gene: TRBJ1-2; v_gene: TRBV7-9; d_gene: TRBD1; abundance: NA
CDR3aa: CASSLDRGSYNEQFF; CDR3nt: TGTGCCAGCAGCTTAGACCGGGGGTCCTACAATGAGCAGTTCTTC; j_gene: TRBJ2-1; v_gene: TRBV7-9; d_gene: NA; abundance: few
CDR3aa: CASSLGPGSFNYGYTF; CDR3nt: TGTGCCAGCAGCTTAGGTCCAGGTTCCTTTAACTATGGCTACACCTTC; j_gene: TRBJ1-2; v_gene: TRBV11-2; d_gene: NA; abundance: once
CDR3aa: CATSDPSGGDTQYF; CDR3nt: TGTGCCACCAGTGATCCTAGCGGTGGAGATACGCAGTATTTT; j_gene: TRBJ2-3; v_gene: TRBV24-1; d_gene: TRBD2; abundance: NA
CDR3aa: CASSDPGTGNGNTIYF; CDR3nt: TGTGCCAGCAGTGATCCCGGGACAGGGAATGGAAACACCATATATTTT; j_gene: TRBJ1-3; v_gene: TRBV25-1; d_gene: TRBD1; abundance: NA
CDR3aa: CASSPRGYANTGELFF; CDR3nt: TGTGCCAGCAGCCCCCGGGGATACGCGAACACCGGGGAGCTGTTTTTT; j_gene: TRBJ2-2; v_gene: TRBV3-1/TRBV3-2; d_gene: NA; abundance: few
CDR3aa: CSVLQGGETQYF; CDR3nt: TGCAGCGTACTACAGGGTGGAGAGACCCAGTACTTC; j_gene: TRBJ2-5; v_gene: TRBV29-1; d_gene: NA; abundance: NA
CDR3aa: CASSVGGKVNRGITGELFF; CDR3nt: TGTGCCAGCAGCGTAGGGGGGAAAGTAAACAGGGGAATCACCGGGGAGCTGTTTTTT; j_gene: TRBJ2-2; v_gene: TRBV9; d_gene: TRBD1; abundance: NA
CDR3aa: CASSMTGGIEETQYF; CDR3nt: TGTGCCAGCAGTATGACAGGGGGTATAGAAGAGACCCAGTACTTC; j_gene: TRBJ2-5; v_gene: TRBV6-4; d_gene: TRBD1; abundance: NA
CDR3aa: CASSSASVIETQYF; CDR3nt: TGCGCCAGCAGCTCCGCTAGCGTTATAGAGACCCAGTACTTC; j_gene: TRBJ2-5; v_gene: TRBV5-1; d_gene: NA; abundance: NA
CDR3aa: CASSLTDANYGYTF; CDR3nt: TGCGCCAGCAGCTTGACAGACGCTAACTATGGCTACACCTTC; j_gene: TRBJ1-2; v_gene: TRBV5-1; d_gene: NA; abundance: once
CDR3aa: CASSGQGASNTIYF; CDR3nt: TGTGCCAGTAGCGGACAGGGGGCGAGTAACACCATATATTTT; j_gene: TRBJ1-3; v_gene: TRBV19; d_gene: TRBD1; abundance: NA
CDR3aa: CASSREDRDLFF; CDR3nt: TGTGCCAGTAGTCGCGAGGACAGGGATCTGTTTTTT; j_gene: TRBJ1-4; v_gene: TRBV19; d_gene: TRBD1; abundance: NA
CDR3aa: CASSALGGEQYF; CDR3nt: TGTGCCAGCAGCGCTCTCGGGGGCGAGCAGTACTTC; j_gene: TRBJ2-7; v_gene: TRBV5-5; d_gene: NA; abundance: NA
CDR3aa: CASSEGSGGAIDTQYF; CDR3nt: TGTGCCAGCAGCGAGGGGAGCGGGGGGGCCATAGATACGCAGTATTTT; j_gene: TRBJ2-3; v_gene: TRBV9; d_gene: TRBD2; abundance: NA
CDR3aa: CASSQGHSNEKLFF; CDR3nt: TGTGCCAGCAGCCAAGGACACTCCAATGAAAAACTGTTTTTT; j_gene: TRBJ1-4; v_gene: TRBV3-1/TRBV3-2; d_gene: NA; abundance: NA
CDR3aa: CASSTRGTEGTGELFF; CDR3nt: TGTGCCAGTAGTACCAGGGGGACAGAGGGCACCGGGGAGCTGTTTTTT; j_gene: TRBJ2-2; v_gene: TRBV19; d_gene: TRBD1; abundance: few
CDR3aa: CATSDPGQGYTDTQYF; CDR3nt: TGTGCCACCAGTGATCCTGGACAGGGGTACACAGATACGCAGTATTTT; j_gene: TRBJ2-3; v_gene: TRBV24-1; d_gene: TRBD1; abundance: NA
CDR3aa: CSVSGLAGGGTQETQYF; CDR3nt: TGCAGCGTGTCGGGACTAGCGGGAGGGGGGACCCAAGAGACCCAGTACTTC; j_gene: TRBJ2-5; v_gene: TRBV29-1; d_gene: TRBD2; abundance: NA
CDR3aa: CASSPNQDGSGGYTF; CDR3nt: TGTGCCAGCTCACCTAACCAAGACGGATCAGGGGGCTACACCTTC; j_gene: TRBJ1-2; v_gene: TRBV18; d_gene: NA; abundance: NA
CDR3aa: CASSLRPAGSTDTQYF; CDR3nt: TGTGCCAGCAGCTTAAGACCGGCGGGAAGCACAGATACGCAGTATTTT; j_gene: TRBJ2-3; v_gene: TRBV7-9; d_gene: NA; abundance: NA
CDR3aa: CASSQLLAGELQETQYF; CDR3nt: TGTGCCAGCAGCCAATTACTAGCGGGAGAGCTCCAAGAGACCCAGTACTTC; j_gene: TRBJ2-5; v_gene: TRBV3-1/TRBV3-2; d_gene: TRBD2; abundance: NA
CDR3aa: CASSLRQGANEQYF; CDR3nt: TGTGCCAGCAGCTTGAGACAGGGGGCCAACGAGCAGTACTTC; j_gene: TRBJ2-7; v_gene: TRBV5-4; d_gene: TRBD1; abundance: NA
CDR3aa: CASRATGGVGQPQHF; CDR3nt: TGTGCCAGCAGAGCGACAGGGGGTGTCGGTCAGCCCCAGCATTTT; j_gene: TRBJ1-5; v_gene: TRBV27; d_gene: TRBD1; abundance: NA
CDR3aa: CASSLLAVTDTQYF; CDR3nt: TGTGCCAGCAGCTTGCTAGCGGTGACAGATACGCAGTATTTT; j_gene: TRBJ2-3; v_gene: TRBV5-4; d_gene: TRBD2; abundance: NA
CDR3aa: CASSSREETQYF; CDR3nt: TGTGCCAGCAGCTCCCGGGAGGAGACCCAGTACTTC; j_gene: TRBJ2-5; v_gene: TRBV6-2/TRBV6-3; d_gene: NA; abundance: NA
CDR3aa: CASKTGANYGYTF; CDR3nt: TGTGCCAGCAAGACAGGTGCTAACTATGGCTACACCTTC; j_gene: TRBJ1-2; v_gene: TRBV12-3/TRBV12-4; d_gene: NA; abundance: NA
CDR3aa: CASSPELMNTEAFF; CDR3nt: TGTGCCAGCAGTCCCGAGCTTATGAACACTGAAGCTTTCTTT; j_gene: TRBJ1-1; v_gene: TRBV28; d_gene: NA; abundance: NA